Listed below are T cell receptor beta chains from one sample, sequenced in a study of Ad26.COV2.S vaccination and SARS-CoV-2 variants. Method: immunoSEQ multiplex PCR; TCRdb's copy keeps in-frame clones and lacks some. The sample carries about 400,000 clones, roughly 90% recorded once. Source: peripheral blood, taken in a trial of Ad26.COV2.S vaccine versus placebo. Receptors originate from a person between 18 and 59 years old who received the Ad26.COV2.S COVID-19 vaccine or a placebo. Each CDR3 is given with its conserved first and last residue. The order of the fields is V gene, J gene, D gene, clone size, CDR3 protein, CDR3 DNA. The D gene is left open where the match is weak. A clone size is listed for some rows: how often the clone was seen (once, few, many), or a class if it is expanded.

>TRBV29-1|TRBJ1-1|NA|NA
CSVEILMDAGVTEAFF
TGCAGCGTTGAAATCCTCATGGATGCAGGGGTGACTGAAGCTTTCTTT
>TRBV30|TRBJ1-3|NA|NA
CAWSVGGKSSGNTIYF
TGTGCCTGGAGTGTAGGCGGGAAAAGCTCTGGAAACACCATATATTTT
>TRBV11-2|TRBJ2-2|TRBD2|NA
CASSLARTSRGGELFF
TGTGCCAGCAGCTTAGCGCGGACTAGCCGGGGCGGGGAGCTGTTTTTT
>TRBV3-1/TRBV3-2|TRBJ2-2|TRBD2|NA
CASSQEPSGSPSTGELFF
TGTGCCAGCAGCCAAGAGCCTAGCGGGAGTCCGAGCACCGGGGAGCTGTTTTTT
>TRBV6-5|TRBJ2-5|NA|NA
CASSQDYQETQYF
TGTGCCAGCAGCCAAGACTACCAAGAGACCCAGTACTTC
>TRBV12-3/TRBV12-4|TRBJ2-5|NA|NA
CASSLGAVETQYF
TGTGCCAGCAGTTTGGGGGCTGTGGAGACCCAGTACTTC
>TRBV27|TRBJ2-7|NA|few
CASWEQGSYEQYF
TGTGCCAGCTGGGAACAGGGCTCCTACGAGCAGTACTTC
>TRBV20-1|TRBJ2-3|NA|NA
CSARNRDTQYF
TGCAGTGCTAGAAATCGAGATACGCAGTATTTT
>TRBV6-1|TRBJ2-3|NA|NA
CASSEWGGQSHGTDTQYF
TGTGCCAGCAGTGAATGGGGGGGACAGAGTCATGGGACAGATACGCAGTATTTT
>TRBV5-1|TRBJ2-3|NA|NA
CASSLGRGAPGREVADTQYF
TGCGCCAGCAGCTTGGGTCGGGGGGCGCCCGGGCGAGAAGTTGCAGATACGCAGTATTTT
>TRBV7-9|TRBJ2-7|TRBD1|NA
CASSSPTGGSYEQYF
TGTGCCAGCAGCTCCCCGACAGGGGGATCCTACGAGCAGTACTTC
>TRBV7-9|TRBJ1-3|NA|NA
CASSLEAGSGNTIYF
TGTGCCAGCAGCTTAGAGGCAGGGTCCGGAAACACCATATATTTT
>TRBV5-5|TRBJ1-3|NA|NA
CASKSYPGEIRNTIYF
TGTGCCAGCAAGTCGTATCCGGGAGAGATTAGAAACACCATATATTTT
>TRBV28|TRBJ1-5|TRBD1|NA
CANGQGDQPQHF
TGTGCTAATGGACAGGGGGATCAGCCCCAGCATTTT
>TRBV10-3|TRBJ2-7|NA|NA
CAISESHGREQYF
TGTGCCATCAGTGAGTCCCACGGGCGCGAGCAGTACTTC
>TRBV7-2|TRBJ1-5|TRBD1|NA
CASSKQGIGNQPQHF
TGTGCCAGCAGCAAACAGGGGATCGGCAATCAGCCCCAGCATTTT
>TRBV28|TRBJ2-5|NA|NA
CASSFGLLYQETQYF
TGTGCCAGCAGTTTTGGGCTATTGTACCAAGAGACCCAGTACTTC
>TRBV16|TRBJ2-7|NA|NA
CASSQGLSYEQYF
TGTGCCAGCAGCCAAGGACTGTCCTACGAGCAGTACTTC
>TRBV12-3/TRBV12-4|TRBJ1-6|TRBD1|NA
CASGTGEHSPLHF
TGTGCCAGCGGTACAGGGGAGCATTCACCCCTCCACTTT
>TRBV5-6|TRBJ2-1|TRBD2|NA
CASSPTSAAGNEQFF
TGTGCCAGCAGCCCTACTAGCGCGGCGGGCAATGAGCAGTTCTTC
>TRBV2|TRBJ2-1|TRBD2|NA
CASSAGGWTSYNEQFF
TGTGCCAGCAGTGCGGGGGGTTGGACCTCCTACAATGAGCAGTTCTTC
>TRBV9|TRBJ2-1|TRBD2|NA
CASRAGSGRDNEQFF
TGTGCCAGCAGGGCGGGCAGCGGGAGAGACAATGAGCAGTTCTTC
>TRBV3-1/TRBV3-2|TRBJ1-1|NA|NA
CASSQDLLAGIGTEAFF
TGTGCCAGCAGCCAAGATCTTCTTGCAGGGATTGGTACTGAAGCTTTCTTT
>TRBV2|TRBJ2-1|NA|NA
CASSEGTLNEQFF
TGTGCCAGCAGTGAAGGGACACTAAATGAGCAGTTCTTC
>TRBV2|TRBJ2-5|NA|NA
CASTQLTLRTQYF
TGTGCCAGCACCCAATTAACGCTGCGGACCCAGTACTTC
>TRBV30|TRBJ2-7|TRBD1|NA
CAWSVIAGTGSEEQYF
TGTGCCTGGAGTGTAATAGCCGGGACAGGGTCGGAAGAGCAGTACTTC
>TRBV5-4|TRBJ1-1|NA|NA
CASSRPGTRVTEAFF
TGTGCCAGCAGTCGTCCCGGGACAAGGGTCACTGAAGCTTTCTTT
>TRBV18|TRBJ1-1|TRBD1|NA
CASSRDRLPMNTEAFF
TGTGCCAGCTCACGGGACAGGCTCCCCATGAACACTGAAGCTTTCTTT
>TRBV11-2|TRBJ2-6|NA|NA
CASSLGLAPFSGANVLTF
TGTGCCAGCAGCTTAGGGCTAGCCCCTTTTTCTGGGGCCAACGTCCTGACTTTC
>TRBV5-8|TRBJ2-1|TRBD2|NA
CASSFRAGGPYNEQFF
TGTGCCAGCAGCTTTAGAGCGGGAGGTCCCTACAATGAGCAGTTCTTC
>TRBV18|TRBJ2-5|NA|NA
CASSPSIAAQETQYF
TGTGCCAGCTCACCATCCATTGCGGCACAAGAGACCCAGTACTTC
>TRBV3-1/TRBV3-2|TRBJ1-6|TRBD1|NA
CASTHRGESPLHF
TGTGCCAGCACCCACAGGGGTGAGTCACCCCTCCACTTT
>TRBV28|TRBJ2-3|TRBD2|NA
CATRGGVTDTQYF
TGTGCCACACGGGGGGGGGTCACAGATACGCAGTATTTT
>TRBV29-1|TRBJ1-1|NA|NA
CSVEYRAGTEAFF
TGCAGCGTTGAATATAGAGCGGGAACTGAAGCTTTCTTT
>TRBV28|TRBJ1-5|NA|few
CASSLSGQPQHF
TGTGCCAGCAGTTTATCGGGTCAGCCCCAGCATTTT
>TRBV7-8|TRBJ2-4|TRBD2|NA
CASSPASGGLAKNIQYF
TGTGCCAGCAGCCCCGCTAGCGGAGGGTTAGCCAAAAACATTCAGTACTTC
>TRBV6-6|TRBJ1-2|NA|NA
CASISGGLYPRGYTF
TGTGCCAGCATTAGCGGTGGACTTTACCCGAGGGGCTACACCTTC
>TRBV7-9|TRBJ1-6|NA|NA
CASSLGGDNNSPLHF
TGTGCCAGCAGCTTAGGGGGAGATAATAATTCACCCCTCCACTTT
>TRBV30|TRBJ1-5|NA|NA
CAWSLAGIYNQPQHF
TGTGCCTGGAGTCTAGCGGGGATCTACAATCAGCCCCAGCATTTT
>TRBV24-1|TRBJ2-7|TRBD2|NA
CATSEGLAGVGGYEQYF
TGTGCCACCAGCGAAGGACTAGCGGGAGTTGGGGGATACGAGCAGTACTTC
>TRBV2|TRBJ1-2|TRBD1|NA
CASSSDRGRAGYTF
TGTGCCAGCAGTTCGGACAGGGGGAGAGCTGGCTACACCTTC
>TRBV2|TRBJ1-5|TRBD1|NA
CASSVRGLQPQHF
TGTGCCAGCAGTGTCAGGGGGCTCCAGCCCCAGCATTTT
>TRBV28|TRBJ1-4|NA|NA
CASIPGGLGEKLFF
TGTGCCAGCATCCCGGGGGGGCTGGGTGAAAAACTGTTTTTT
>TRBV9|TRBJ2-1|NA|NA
CASSVGHNEQFF
TGTGCCAGCAGCGTAGGGCACAATGAGCAGTTCTTC
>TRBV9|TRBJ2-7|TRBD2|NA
CASSVASSGSSYEQYF
TGTGCCAGCAGCGTAGCTTCTAGCGGGAGCTCCTACGAGCAGTACTTC
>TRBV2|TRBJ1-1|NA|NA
CASSTRGQSAFF
TGTGCCAGCAGCACGAGGGGACAATCGGCTTTCTTT
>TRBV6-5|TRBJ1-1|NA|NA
CASSYRSASVTEAFF
TGTGCCAGCAGTTACCGATCTGCCTCTGTCACTGAAGCTTTCTTT
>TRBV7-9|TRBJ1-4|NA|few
CASSFLPRVEKLFF
TGTGCCAGCAGCTTTCTCCCGAGGGTCGAAAAACTGTTTTTT
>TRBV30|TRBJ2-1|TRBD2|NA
CAWRRTSGNEQFF
TGTGCCTGGAGGCGGACTAGCGGCAATGAGCAGTTCTTC
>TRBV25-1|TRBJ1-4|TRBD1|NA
CASSEPGGNPNEKLFF
TGTGCCAGCAGTGAACCAGGGGGAAATCCTAATGAAAAACTGTTTTTT
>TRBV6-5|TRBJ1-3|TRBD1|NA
CASSYGQASSGNTIYF
TGTGCCAGCAGTTACGGACAGGCCTCCTCTGGAAACACCATATATTTT